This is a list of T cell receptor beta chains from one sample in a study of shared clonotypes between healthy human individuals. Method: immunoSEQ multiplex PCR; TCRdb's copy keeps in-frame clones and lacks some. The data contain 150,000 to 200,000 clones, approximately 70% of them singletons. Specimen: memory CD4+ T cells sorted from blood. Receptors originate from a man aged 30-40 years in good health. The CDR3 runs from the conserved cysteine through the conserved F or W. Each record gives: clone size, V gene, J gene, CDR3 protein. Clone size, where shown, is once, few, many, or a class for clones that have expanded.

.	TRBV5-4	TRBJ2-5	CASSLISEQETQYF
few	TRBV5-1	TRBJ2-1	CASGRAGDAGDEQFF
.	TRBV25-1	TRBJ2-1	CASSSGTSKSYNEQFF
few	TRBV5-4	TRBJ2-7	CASSLAGTSYEQYF
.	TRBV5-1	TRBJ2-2	CASSLLPGTNTGELFF
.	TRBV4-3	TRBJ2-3	CASSQTGGGTDTQYF
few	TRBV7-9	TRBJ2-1	CASRGGTSGMIEQFF
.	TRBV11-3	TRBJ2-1	CASSRQDSGQFF
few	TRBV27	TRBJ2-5	CASSLGLAGRQETQYF
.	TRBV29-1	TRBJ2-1	CSVELGQQFF
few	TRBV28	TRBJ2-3	CASSLPGALAQYF
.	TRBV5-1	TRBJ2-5	CASSFHNPDRGETQYF
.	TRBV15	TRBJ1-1	CATSRDRRDSEAFF
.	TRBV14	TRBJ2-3	CASKPLGAREWTDTQYF
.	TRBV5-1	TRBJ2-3	CASRIFPASGNSDTQYF
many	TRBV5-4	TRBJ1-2	CASSPGGRDTNYGYTF
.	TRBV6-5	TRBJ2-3	CARPGGEGTDTQYF
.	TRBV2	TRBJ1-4	CASSESWGTAHEKLFF
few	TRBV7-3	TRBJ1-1	CASSLGQANTEAFF
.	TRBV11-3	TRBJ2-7	CASSLDGTGDYEQYF
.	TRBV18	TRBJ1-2	CASSPSGGRLSSNGYTF
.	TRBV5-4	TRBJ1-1	CASSLPGGSEAFF
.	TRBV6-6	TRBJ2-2	CASSYVITGELFF
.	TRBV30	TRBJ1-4	CAWSGWGHGRNEKLFF
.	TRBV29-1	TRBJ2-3	CSVAGLFTDTQYF